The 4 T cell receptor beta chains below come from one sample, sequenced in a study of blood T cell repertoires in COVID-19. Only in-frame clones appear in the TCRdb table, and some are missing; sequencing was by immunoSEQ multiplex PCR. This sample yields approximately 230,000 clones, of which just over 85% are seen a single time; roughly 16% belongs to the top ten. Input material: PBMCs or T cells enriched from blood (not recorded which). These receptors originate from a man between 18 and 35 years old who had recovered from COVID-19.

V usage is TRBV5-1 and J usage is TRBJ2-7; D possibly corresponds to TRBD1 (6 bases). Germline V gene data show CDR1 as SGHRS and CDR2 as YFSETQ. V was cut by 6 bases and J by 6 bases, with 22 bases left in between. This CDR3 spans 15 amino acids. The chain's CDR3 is CASNDPTGGSLEQYF. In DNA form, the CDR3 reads TGCGCCAGCAACGATCCGACAGGAGGAAGTCTCGAGCAGTACTTC.

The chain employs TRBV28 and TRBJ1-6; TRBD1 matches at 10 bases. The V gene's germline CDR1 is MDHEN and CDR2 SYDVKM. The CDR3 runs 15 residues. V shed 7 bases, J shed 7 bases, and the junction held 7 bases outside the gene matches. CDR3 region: CASKVGTGENSPLHF. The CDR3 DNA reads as TGTGCCAGCAAAGTAGGGACAGGGGAGAATTCACCCCTCCACTTT. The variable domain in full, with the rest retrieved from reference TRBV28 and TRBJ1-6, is DVKVTQSSRYLVKRTGEKVFLECVQDMDHENMFWYRQDPGLGLRLIYFSYDVKMKEKGDIPEGYSVSREKKERFSLILESASTNQTSMYLCASKVGTGENSPLHFGNGTRLTVT.

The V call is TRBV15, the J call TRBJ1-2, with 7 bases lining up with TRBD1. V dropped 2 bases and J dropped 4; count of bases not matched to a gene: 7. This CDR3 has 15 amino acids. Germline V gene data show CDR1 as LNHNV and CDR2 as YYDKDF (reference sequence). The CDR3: CATSRSQGIFYGYTF. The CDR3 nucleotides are TGTGCCACCAGCAGATCACAGGGGATATTCTATGGCTACACCTTC.

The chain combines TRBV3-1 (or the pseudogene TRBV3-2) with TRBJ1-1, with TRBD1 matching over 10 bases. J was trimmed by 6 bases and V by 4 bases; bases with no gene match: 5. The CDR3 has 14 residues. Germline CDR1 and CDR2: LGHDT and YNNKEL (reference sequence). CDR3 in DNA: TGTGCCAGCAGCCGGGACAGGGGACGGGCTGAAGCTTTCTTT. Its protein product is CASSRDRGRAEAFF.